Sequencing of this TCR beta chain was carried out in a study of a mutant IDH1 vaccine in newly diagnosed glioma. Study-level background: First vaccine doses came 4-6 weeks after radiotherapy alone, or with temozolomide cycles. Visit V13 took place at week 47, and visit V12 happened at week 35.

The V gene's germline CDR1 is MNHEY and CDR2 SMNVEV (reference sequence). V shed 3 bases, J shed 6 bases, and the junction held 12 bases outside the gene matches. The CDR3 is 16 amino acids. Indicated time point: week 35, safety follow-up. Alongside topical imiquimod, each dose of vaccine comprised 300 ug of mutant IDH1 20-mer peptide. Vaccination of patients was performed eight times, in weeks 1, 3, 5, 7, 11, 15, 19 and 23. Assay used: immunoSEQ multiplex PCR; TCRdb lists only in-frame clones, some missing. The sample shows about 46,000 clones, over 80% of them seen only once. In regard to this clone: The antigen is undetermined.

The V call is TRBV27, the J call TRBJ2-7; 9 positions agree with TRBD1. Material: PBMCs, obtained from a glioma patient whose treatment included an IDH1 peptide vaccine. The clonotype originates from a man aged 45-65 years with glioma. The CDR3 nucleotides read TGTGCCAGCAGTTTCCCGCCCGGGACAGGGCGAGGCGAGCAGTACTTC. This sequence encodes CASSFPPGTGRGEQYF.